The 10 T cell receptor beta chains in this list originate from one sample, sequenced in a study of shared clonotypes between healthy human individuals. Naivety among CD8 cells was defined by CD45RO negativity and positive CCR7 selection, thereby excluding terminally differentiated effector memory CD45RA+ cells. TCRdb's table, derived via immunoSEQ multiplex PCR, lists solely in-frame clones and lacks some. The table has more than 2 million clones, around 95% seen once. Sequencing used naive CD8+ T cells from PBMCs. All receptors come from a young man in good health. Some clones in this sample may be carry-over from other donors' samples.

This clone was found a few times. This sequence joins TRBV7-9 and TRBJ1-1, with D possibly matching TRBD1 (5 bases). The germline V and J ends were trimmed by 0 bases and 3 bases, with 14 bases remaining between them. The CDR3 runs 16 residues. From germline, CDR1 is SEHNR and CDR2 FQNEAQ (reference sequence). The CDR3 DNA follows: TGTGCCAGCAGCTTAGCGCTGCCAGGGCCGTACACTGAAGCTTTCTTT. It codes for CASSLALPGPYTEAFF.

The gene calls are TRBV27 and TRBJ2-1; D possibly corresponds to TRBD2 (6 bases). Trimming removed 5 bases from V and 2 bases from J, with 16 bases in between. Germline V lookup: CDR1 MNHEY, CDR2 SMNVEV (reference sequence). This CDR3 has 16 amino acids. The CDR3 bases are TGTGCCAGCAGTGCAAGCTCGGGGGACGCCTACAATGAGCAGTTCTTC. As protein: CASSASSGDAYNEQFF.

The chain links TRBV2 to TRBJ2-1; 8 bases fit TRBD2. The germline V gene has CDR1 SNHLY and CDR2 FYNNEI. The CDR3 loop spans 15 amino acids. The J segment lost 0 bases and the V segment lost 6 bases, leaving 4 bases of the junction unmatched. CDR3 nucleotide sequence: TGTGCCAGCAGCCGGGGGGGTAGCTCCTACAATGAGCAGTTCTTC. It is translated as CASSRGGSSYNEQFF.

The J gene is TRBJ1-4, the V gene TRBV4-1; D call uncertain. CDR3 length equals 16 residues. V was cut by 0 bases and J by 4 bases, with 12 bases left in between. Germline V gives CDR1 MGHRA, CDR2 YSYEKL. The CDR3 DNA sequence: TGCGCCAGCAGCCAAGAGGACGGCTTTCTTAATGAAAAACTGTTTTTT. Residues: CASSQEDGFLNEKLFF.

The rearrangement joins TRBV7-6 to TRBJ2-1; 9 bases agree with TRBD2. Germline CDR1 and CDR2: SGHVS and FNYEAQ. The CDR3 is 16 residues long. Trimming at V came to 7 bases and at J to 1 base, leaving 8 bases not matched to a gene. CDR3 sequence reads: CASTKTSGGSYNEQFF. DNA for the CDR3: TGTGCCAGCACCAAGACTAGCGGAGGATCCTACAATGAGCAGTTCTTC.

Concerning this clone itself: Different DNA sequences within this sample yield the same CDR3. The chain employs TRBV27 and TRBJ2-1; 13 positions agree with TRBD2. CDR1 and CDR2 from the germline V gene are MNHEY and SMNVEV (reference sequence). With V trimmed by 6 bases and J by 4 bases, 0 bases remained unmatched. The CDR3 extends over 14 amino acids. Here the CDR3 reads CASRGLAGYNEQFF. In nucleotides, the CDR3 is TGTGCCAGCAGGGGACTAGCGGGGTACAATGAGCAGTTCTTC.

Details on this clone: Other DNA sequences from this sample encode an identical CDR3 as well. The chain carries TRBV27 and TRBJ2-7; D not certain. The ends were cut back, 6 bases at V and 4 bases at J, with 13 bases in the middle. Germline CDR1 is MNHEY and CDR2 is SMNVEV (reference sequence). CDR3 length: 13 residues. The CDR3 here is CASSPGRLYEQYF. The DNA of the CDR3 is TGTGCCAGCAGCCCCGGCAGGTTGTACGAGCAGTACTTC.

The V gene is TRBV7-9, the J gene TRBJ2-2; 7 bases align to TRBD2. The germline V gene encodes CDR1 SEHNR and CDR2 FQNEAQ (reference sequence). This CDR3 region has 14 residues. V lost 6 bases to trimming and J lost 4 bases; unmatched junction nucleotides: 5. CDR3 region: CASRAGKGTGELFF. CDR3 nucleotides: TGTGCCAGCAGAGCGGGAAAGGGCACCGGGGAGCTGTTTTTT.

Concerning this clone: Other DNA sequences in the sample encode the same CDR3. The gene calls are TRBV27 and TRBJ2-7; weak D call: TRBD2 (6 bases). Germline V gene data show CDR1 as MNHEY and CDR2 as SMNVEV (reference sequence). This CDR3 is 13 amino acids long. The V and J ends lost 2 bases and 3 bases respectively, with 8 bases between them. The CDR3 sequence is CASSLDGGYEQYF. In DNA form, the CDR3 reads TGTGCCAGCAGTTTAGACGGGGGCTACGAGCAGTACTTC.

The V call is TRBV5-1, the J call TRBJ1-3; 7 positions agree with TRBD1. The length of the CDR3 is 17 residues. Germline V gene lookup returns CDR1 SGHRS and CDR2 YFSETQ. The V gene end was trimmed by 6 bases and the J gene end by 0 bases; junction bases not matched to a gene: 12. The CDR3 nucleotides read TGCGCCAGCACTGAAAGACAGGGCGGTCTCTCTGGAAACACCATATATTTT. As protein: CASTERQGGLSGNTIYF.